This T cell receptor (beta chain) is drawn from a study of blood T cell repertoires in COVID-19. Living in 24 US areas, the participants were between roughly 18 and 90 years of age. Participant reports of clinical history set cohort assignment. The germline V gene encodes CDR1 KGHSH and CDR2 LQKENI. The CDR3 consists of 14 residues. The V end lost 5 bases, the J end lost 3 bases, and 13 bases lay between the germline ends. Measured with immunoSEQ multiplex PCR; TCRdb has only the in-frame clones, and not every one. The sample carries about 200,000 clones, 83% recorded once. This chain uses TRBV18 with TRBJ2-5, with D possibly matching TRBD2 (6 bases). The clonotype comes from a woman aged 45-65 years who had been exposed to COVID-19. The source material was PBMCs or T cells enriched from blood (not recorded which). The CDR3 protein is CASSFRRGEETQYF. The CDR3 bases are TGTGCCAGCTCATTCAGGAGGGGAGAAGAGACCCAGTACTTC.